This TCR beta chain comes out of a study of graft-versus-host responses after intestinal transplantation. Measured with immunoSEQ multiplex PCR; TCRdb has only the in-frame clones, and not every one. The repertoire includes some 45,000 clones, just under 95% of them detected once, and 1.6% sits in the top ten. The CDR3 runs 15 residues. With 5 bases clipped from V and 6 bases from J, the junction kept 5 bases outside the gene matches. Germline loops: CDR1 MNHNS, CDR2 SASEGT. Specimen: PBMCs, collected approximately 360 days after intestinal transplant. The receptor's source is a human patient who received an intestinal transplant, so some T cells may come from the graft donor. The chain joins TRBV6-1 to TRBJ2-1; 12 nucleotides agree with TRBD2. CDR3 nucleotide sequence: TGTGCCAGCAGTCCACTAGCGGGAGGCTCCAATGAGCAGTTCTTC. Translating gives CASSPLAGGSNEQFF.